This entry concerns a single T cell receptor beta chain. The germline V and J ends were trimmed by 4 bases and 6 bases, with 10 bases remaining between them. The CDR3 extends over 13 amino acids. CDR1 is LNHDA and CDR2 is SQIVND in the germline V gene (reference sequence). In the source study's methods: Quantification of nucleated cells was approximated via reference gene primer amplification. The protocol was immunoSEQ multiplex PCR, while the TCRdb copy is restricted to in-frame clones and leaves out a portion. From that table come the V and J calls and clone size; the DNA was used to work out D and trimming. Altogether 130,000 to 150,000 clones are present, under 90% being singletons, with the ten largest covering roughly two fifths. This record comes from a study of blood T cell repertoires in COVID-19.

The J gene is TRBJ1-5, the V gene TRBV19; D call uncertain. Sequenced material: peripheral blood. The clonotype was recovered from a human donor in a cohort sampled during active COVID-19. This chain's CDR3 is CASSNQWLQPQHF. CDR3 DNA sequence: TGTGCCAGTAGTAATCAGTGGCTTCAGCCCCAGCATTTT.